Shown below are 21 T cell receptor beta chains from a single sample sequenced in a study of response to subunit inactivated influenza vaccine. TCRdb fed the RT-PCR reads into MiXCR, producing one record per CDR3 protein. This sample carries approximately 530,000 distinct CDR3 sequences, around 8% of them seen once, and the ten largest clones take approximately 13%. Specimen: PBMCs from blood, collected less than 30 months after vaccination. The receptors derive from a man between 50 and 69 years old who received an inactivated influenza vaccine.

This clonotype has only a few counts. This may be a read error: a much more frequent sequence differs by one nucleotide. This sequence joins TRBV4-3 and TRBJ2-1, with 7 bases fitting TRBD2. Germline values: CDR1 LGHNA, CDR2 YSLEER. V lost 3 bases, J lost 4 bases, and 12 bases stayed unmatched. There are 17 residues in the CDR3. In nucleotides, the CDR3 is TGCGCCAGCAGCCATGAAACCTCGACTAGCCAGTACAATGAGCAGTTCTTC. It translates to CASSHETSTSQYNEQFF.

V and J are TRBV3-1 and TRBJ2-4; the D gene is possibly TRBD2 (6 bases). Germline V lookup: CDR1 LGHDT, CDR2 YNNKEL (reference sequence). V was trimmed by 0 bases and J by 10 bases, leaving 13 bases between them. The CDR3 has 14 amino acids. CDR3 nucleotides: TGTGCCAGCAGCCAAGATGTGGGAGGACGAATTCAGTACTTC. It translates to CASSQDVGGRIQYF.

As to this clonotype: A much larger clone differs by one base, so this may be a read error. This chain joins TRBV9 and TRBJ2-3; D possibly corresponds to TRBD2 (6 bases). The CDR3 consists of 15 residues. Trimming left V 0 bases short and J 0 bases short, with 8 bases between. The germline CDR1 and CDR2 sequences are SGDLS and YYNGEE. The CDR3 loop is CASSVGGVSTDTQYF. In nucleotides, the CDR3 is TGTGCCAGCAGCGTAGGCGGGGTGAGCACAGATACGCAGTATTTT.

In its sample, this clonotype was seen many times. V and J are TRBV18 and TRBJ2-1; D is possibly TRBD2 (7 bases). The V gene lost 0 bases and the J gene lost 7 bases, with 16 bases spanning the gap. This CDR3 comprises 16 residues. Germline CDR1 reads KGHSH; CDR2 reads LQKENI. The DNA for the CDR3 is TGTGCCAGCTCACCACCCGGCTGGGAGGGGACAAATGAGCAGTTCTTC. Its protein is CASSPPGWEGTNEQFF.

This clonotype was counted between two and nine times. The chain carries TRBV7-9 and TRBJ2-3; 9 positions agree with TRBD1. V lost 5 bases to trimming and J lost 6 bases; unmatched junction nucleotides: 12. The germline gives CDR1 SEHNR, CDR2 FQNEAQ (reference sequence). The CDR3 spans 16 residues. The CDR3: CASSPPRQGVFDTQYF. As DNA, the CDR3 is TGTGCCAGCAGCCCTCCCCGACAGGGGGTATTCGATACGCAGTATTTT.

This clonotype was seen repeatedly, ten times or more. The gene calls are TRBV11-2 and TRBJ2-1; D is uncertain. The CDR3 totals 13 residues. V lost 2 bases and J 4 bases, leaving 6 bases between the germline ends. Looked up from germline, CDR1 is SGHAT and CDR2 is FQNNGV. The CDR3 loop is CASSLRVYNEQFF. DNA of the CDR3: TGTGCCAGCAGCTTACGAGTTTACAATGAGCAGTTCTTC.

This clonotype was counted between two and nine times. J is TRBJ1-2 and V is TRBV19, with 7 bases fitting TRBD1. The V and J ends lost 5 bases and 2 bases, in that order; junction bases with no gene match: 17. The CDR3 is 18 amino acids. CDR1 is LNHDA, CDR2 SQIVND, per germline (reference sequence). The CDR3 sequence: CASSYRTQGQSKNYGYTF. The CDR3 DNA is TGTGCCAGTAGTTACAGAACCCAGGGACAGTCTAAAAACTATGGCTACACCTTC.

In this sample, this clonotype turned up a few times. The chain joins TRBV27 to TRBJ2-7, with D hard to call. This CDR3 has 14 amino acids. Per the germline V gene, CDR1 is MNHEY and CDR2 is SMNVEV (reference sequence). With 2 bases removed from V and 3 bases from J, the gap between germline ends came to 11 bases. The CDR3 sequence: CASSLGLGLYEQYF. The CDR3 region has the DNA TGTGCCAGCAGTTTAGGCCTGGGCCTCTACGAGCAGTACTTC.

This clonotype was observed a few times. The chain uses TRBV5-1 and TRBJ2-3; 8 bases line up with TRBD2. Germline CDR1 is SGHRS and CDR2 is YFSETQ. V was clipped by 3 bases and J by 2 bases; unmatched bases: 8. The CDR3 length is 16 residues. CDR3 nucleotides: TGCGCCAGCAGCTCGGGAGGGGGGGGTACCACAGATACGCAGTATTTT. Residues: CASSSGGGGTTDTQYF.

At least ten counts were recorded for this clonotype. The J gene is TRBJ2-1, the V gene TRBV12-3 or TRBV12-4; no clear D. This CDR3 region has 14 residues. Deletions cut 1 base from V and 5 bases from J, with 9 bases between. The CDR3 DNA reads as TGTGCCAGCAGTTTAGGAGGCGGACACAATGAGCAGTTCTTC. Translated: CASSLGGGHNEQFF.

This clonotype was found a few times. The chain joins TRBV12-3 or TRBV12-4 to TRBJ1-5; TRBD1 might be the D (5 bases). This CDR3 is 14 amino acids long. V was shortened by 1 base and J by 6 bases, with 10 bases between the two germline ends. CDR3 protein: CASSLGQGSQPQHF. In DNA form, the CDR3 reads TGTGCCAGCAGTTTAGGGCAGGGAAGTCAGCCCCAGCATTTT.

The chain is built from TRBV4-3 and TRBJ1-2; the D gene is possibly TRBD1 (6 bases). The CDR3 sequence is 13 residues long. The V end lost 6 bases, the J end lost 8 bases, and 16 bases lay between the germline ends. Germline CDR1 LGHNA, CDR2 YSLEER. CDR3 amino acids: CASRYTGTGGYTF. The CDR3 nucleotides are TGCGCCAGCAGATACACAGGGACGGGGGGCTACACCTTC.

This clonotype turned up a few times. The chain employs TRBV25-1 and TRBJ1-2; possibly TRBD1 for D (6 bases). CDR1 MGHDK and CDR2 SYGVNS come from the germline V gene. V lost 3 bases and J lost 5, with 10 bases in between. The CDR3 sequence is 13 residues long. The CDR3 region is CASSEGHRYGYTF. The CDR3 nucleotides are TGTGCCAGCAGTGAGGGACATCGTTATGGCTACACCTTC.

This chain joins TRBV28 and TRBJ2-7; 7 bases fit TRBD1. CDR3 length: 15 residues. Germline CDR1 is MDHEN and CDR2 is SYDVKM. The ends lost 4 bases at V and 3 bases at J; junction bases unmatched: 9. CDR3 in amino acids: CASSSPGGSNYEQYF. DNA of the CDR3: TGTGCCAGCAGTTCCCCAGGGGGATCCAACTACGAGCAGTACTTC.

The chain uses TRBV4-2 and TRBJ2-3; D is possibly TRBD2 (7 bases). Trimming took 4 bases from V and 4 from J, leaving 15 bases between them. The V gene's germline CDR1 is LGHNA and CDR2 YNFKEQ. This CDR3 spans 15 amino acids. The CDR3 here is CASSPGRGRADTQYF. For the CDR3, the DNA is TGTGCCAGCAGCCCAGGGAGGGGGAGGGCAGATACGCAGTATTTT.

This clonotype occurred many times. This may stem from a read error, because a much larger clone lies one nucleotide away. The chain's CDR3 is CSARVNEQFF. The CDR3 DNA reads TGCAGTGCTAGAGTCAATGAGCAGTTCTTC. The chain employs TRBV20-1 and TRBJ2-1; D is undetermined. This CDR3 comprises 10 residues. Germline values: CDR1 DFQATT, CDR2 SNEGSKA (reference sequence). Trimming removed 1 base at V and 6 bases at J, with 1 base between.

This clonotype was seen ten or more times. The rearrangement links TRBV20-1 to TRBJ2-7, with 10 bases aligning to TRBD1. The V and J ends lost 5 bases and 4 bases, in that order; junction bases with no gene match: 5. The length of the CDR3 is 13 residues. CDR1 DFQATT and CDR2 SNEGSKA come from the germline V gene (reference sequence). The CDR3 nucleotides are TGCAGTGCTGGACAGGGGGAGGCGTACGAGCAGTACTTC. It is translated as CSAGQGEAYEQYF.

This chain uses TRBV27 with TRBJ2-7; 9 positions match TRBD2. CDR3 length: 14 amino acids. Trimming cost V 6 bases and J 2 bases; bases outside gene matches: 5. The germline V gene has CDR1 MNHEY and CDR2 SMNVEV (reference sequence). CDR3 loop: CASRNSGSPYEQYF. CDR3 in DNA: TGTGCCAGCAGGAATAGCGGGAGCCCCTACGAGCAGTACTTC.

This clonotype was picked up many times. V and J are TRBV7-2 and TRBJ1-4; D gene unclear. V was cut by 2 bases and J by 6 bases, with 10 bases left in between. The CDR3 is made up of 14 amino acids. Germline CDR1 and CDR2: SGHTA and FQGNSA. CDR3 loop: CASSLSGSHEKLFF. DNA of the CDR3: TGTGCCAGCAGCTTATCTGGCAGTCATGAAAAACTGTTTTTT.

The CDR3 sequence is CSASRTVHSKQFF. The CDR3 nucleotides read TGCAGTGCTAGCCGGACCGTTCATTCTAAGCAGTTCTTC. The rearrangement uses TRBV20-1 and TRBJ2-1; D is unresolved. V lost 3 bases to trimming and J lost 11 bases, with 17 bases between them. Germline V CDR1 and CDR2: DFQATT, SNEGSKA (reference sequence). The length of the CDR3 is 13 residues.

This clonotype was detected a few times. This rearrangement joins TRBV11-1 to TRBJ1-1, with TRBD1 identical over 9 bases. Germline CDR1 and CDR2: SGHAT and FQDESV (reference sequence). The CDR3 spans 21 residues. V was pared by 5 bases and J by 1 base, with 23 bases of the junction left unmatched. CDR3 loop: CASSQPNRGTGRQNKNTEAFF. CDR3 DNA sequence: TGTGCCAGCAGCCAACCGAACCGCGGGACAGGGCGACAGAACAAGAACACTGAAGCTTTCTTT.